This entry is about one TCR beta chain. Its target is unknown. This entry comes from a study of blood T cells in healthy people across ages. Findings and limits, study-wide: It was found that TCR beta diversity correlated strongly with the percentage of naive T cells. Diversity was estimated from one million T cells, and these estimates were considered underestimates.

There are 15 residues in the CDR3. Trimming cost V 2 bases and J 0 bases, with 10 bases left between them. CDR1 and CDR2 (germline): PRHDT, FYEKMQ (reference sequence). Samples had at least 6.5 million PBMCs isolated from them. With a J-beta primer mix and a sample-barcoded 5' primer, a second PCR ran about 7 to 12 cycles. From each sample, at least 2.5 million paired-end reads containing CDR3 were obtained. TCRdb ran MiXCR on the 5' RACE reads and lists one entry per CDR3 protein. The sample lists more than 1 million distinct CDR3 sequences, 40% to 45% seen once, with under 20% in the top ten. Sequencing was carried out using blood. The V gene is TRBV13, the J gene TRBJ1-1; no reliable D call. This clonotype originated in a woman aged 60-75 years in good health. CDR3 DNA: TGTGCCAGCAGCTTAAAGACACCTATGAACACTGAAGCTTTCTTT. Translated, it gives CASSLKTPMNTEAFF.